This T cell receptor beta chain was sequenced during a study of identifying expanded T cells in peripheral blood. Notes on the study in general: Variance in clone template counts between roughly 2-week samples significantly increased with total template count across all healthy donors.

This clone was observed a few times. What it binds is not known. Sequencing used immunoSEQ multiplex PCR; TCRdb keeps in-frame clones, though not all of them. This table holds tens of thousands of clones, roughly 91% found once. The TCR originated in a person aged 18-70 years in good health. Sequenced: blood.

This CDR3 is CASGFWDRGREQYF. For the CDR3, the DNA is TGTGCTAGTGGTTTTTGGGACAGGGGGCGCGAGCAGTACTTC. The rearrangement uses TRBV12-5 and TRBJ2-7; 12 bases agree with TRBD1. Germline trimming cut 3 bases from V and 6 bases from J; bases unmatched to any gene: 3. Germline assignment: CDR1 LGHNT and CDR2 FRNRAP. The CDR3 runs to 14 residues.